The 10 T cell receptor beta chains below were found in one sample sequenced in a study of shared T cell receptors in the human thymus. Libraries were prepared by immunoSEQ multiplex PCR; TCRdb keeps only in-frame clonotypes and omits some of them. The sample carries about 380,000 clones, over 90% recorded once. The source material was thymocytes. The origin of the receptors is a human donor.

This rearrangement joins TRBV9 to TRBJ1-2, with D hard to call. The CDR3 is 14 amino acids. Germline V gene data show CDR1 as SGDLS and CDR2 as YYNGEE. The germline V and J ends were trimmed by 0 bases and 4 bases, with 10 bases remaining between them. DNA of the CDR3: TGTGCCAGCAGCGTAGCACCAGTCACCTATGGCTACACCTTC. Translation gives CASSVAPVTYGYTF.

This chain connects TRBV28 to TRBJ2-2, with 13 bases matching TRBD2. Germline assignment: CDR1 MDHEN and CDR2 SYDVKM. CDR3 length: 19 amino acids. Trimming at V came to 4 bases and at J to 4 bases, leaving 12 bases not matched to a gene. CDR3 protein: CASSSLGLAGERVTGELFF. CDR3 nucleotide sequence: TGTGCCAGCAGTTCGCTCGGACTAGCGGGAGAGCGGGTCACCGGGGAGCTGTTTTTT.

The chain is built from TRBV19 and TRBJ2-4; D not certain. CDR3 size: 16 residues. V was clipped by 0 bases and J by 0 bases, with 9 bases between them. Germline V CDR1 and CDR2: LNHDA, SQIVND (reference sequence). The DNA of the CDR3 is TGTGCCAGTAGTATAGATCTAGGGTTAGCCAAAAACATTCAGTACTTC. This sequence encodes CASSIDLGLAKNIQYF.

This chain links TRBV4-3 with TRBJ2-1; D perhaps matches TRBD2 (6 bases). With 2 bases removed from V and 9 bases from J, the gap between germline ends came to 11 bases. The CDR3 has 13 amino acids. Germline V gene data show CDR1 as LGHNA and CDR2 as YSLEER. CDR3 DNA sequence: TGCGCCAGCAGCCAACCCCTGGGGGGTGAGCAGTTCTTC. It translates to CASSQPLGGEQFF.

The chain employs TRBV27 and TRBJ2-5, with a weak D call TRBD2 (5 bases). Germline V gene sequence: CDR1 MNHEY, CDR2 SMNVEV (reference sequence). The CDR3 has 11 amino acids. V gave up 6 bases and J gave up 7 bases, with 9 bases separating them. The CDR3 region has the DNA TGTGCCAGCAGGTTCAGCGGGACCCAGTACTTC. This encodes CASRFSGTQYF.

The chain employs TRBV25-1 and TRBJ1-5; D gene ambiguous. Germline CDR1 is MGHDK and CDR2 is SYGVNS. Trimming removed 6 bases from V and 0 bases from J, with 9 bases in between. The CDR3 spans 14 residues. The CDR3: CASSPDVSNQPQHF. DNA of the CDR3: TGTGCCAGCAGCCCGGACGTTAGCAATCAGCCCCAGCATTTT.

This chain links TRBV15 with TRBJ2-5; D not resolved. The CDR3 is 14 amino acids. The germline V gene encodes CDR1 LNHNV and CDR2 YYDKDF (reference sequence). V gave up 0 bases and J gave up 5 bases, with 10 bases separating them. CDR3 coding DNA: TGTGCCACCAGCAGAGATAGATCCGCCGAGACCCAGTACTTC. Its protein product is CATSRDRSAETQYF.

The V and J genes are TRBV28 and TRBJ1-6; TRBD1 might be the D (6 bases). Germline V gives CDR1 MDHEN, CDR2 SYDVKM. V lost 0 bases and J lost 7, with 10 bases in between. The CDR3 has 15 residues. CDR3: CASSLCAGANSPLHF. The CDR3 nucleotides read TGTGCCAGCAGTTTATGCGCAGGGGCCAATTCACCCCTCCACTTT.

The chain is built from TRBV14 and TRBJ2-1; 7 positions agree with TRBD1. After removal of 1 base from V and 0 bases from J, the junction contained 3 bases not matched to a gene. The CDR3 is 16 residues long. The germline gives CDR1 SGHDN, CDR2 FVKESK. CDR3 sequence: CASSQGDRNSYNEQFF. The CDR3 nucleotides read TGTGCCAGCAGCCAAGGGGACAGAAACTCCTACAATGAGCAGTTCTTC.

CDR3 sequence reads: CASSLGAPTYEQYF. The DNA for the CDR3 is TGTGCCAGCAGTCTTGGAGCGCCGACCTACGAGCAGTACTTC. The chain joins TRBV28 to TRBJ2-7; D is unclear. Trimming stripped 5 bases from V and 2 bases from J, with 13 bases between. The germline CDR1 and CDR2 sequences are MDHEN and SYDVKM. This CDR3 is built from 14 residues.